One and the same sample provided the 28 T cell receptor beta chains below, sequenced in a study of blood T cells in healthy people across ages. The use of a sample-barcoded 5' primer and a J-beta primer mix characterized a second PCR of roughly 6 to 12 cycles. TCRdb analysed the 5' RACE reads with MiXCR anew, one entry per CDR3 protein. The table includes about 640,000 distinct CDR3 sequences, approximately 40% detected once. The sequencing sample was made of blood. The receptor source for this set is an elderly man in good health.

This clonotype was counted ten times or more. The rearrangement joins TRBV7-2 to TRBJ1-2; unclear D gene. V was trimmed by 7 bases and J by 0 bases, leaving 12 bases between them. The CDR3 is made up of 14 amino acids. Germline V CDR1 and CDR2: SGHTA, FQGNSA. The CDR3 DNA reads TGTGCCAGCAACGAGGACGGGGCTAACTATGGCTACACCTTC. Its translation is CASNEDGANYGYTF.

As regards this clonotype: One end of the junction is discordant with germline, which a read error may explain. V and J are TRBV6-5 and TRBJ2-3; 8 bases fit TRBD2. This CDR3 region has 16 residues. Germline loops: CDR1 MNHEY, CDR2 SVGAGI. The CDR3 spells CVSSRYKAGDGDTQYF. The CDR3 region has the DNA TGTGTCAGCAGTCGATATAAAGCGGGAGACGGAGATACGCAGTATTTT.

The genes are TRBV29-1 and TRBJ2-5; perhaps D is TRBD1 or TRBD2 (7 bases each). This CDR3 contains 15 residues. CDR1 SQVTM and CDR2 ANQGSEA come from the germline V gene. V was cut by 3 bases and J by 4 bases, with 18 bases left in between. The CDR3 DNA follows: TGCAGCGTTGAGAGGGAGGGGGCTTTCCGAGAGACCCAGTACTTC. Translation: CSVEREGAFRETQYF.

This clonotype was found a few times. The V and J genes are TRBV6-6 and TRBJ1-2, with 7 bases aligning to TRBD1. With V trimmed by 4 bases and J by 2 bases, 4 bases remained unmatched. This CDR3 contains 14 residues. CDR1 MNHNY and CDR2 SVGAGI come from the germline V gene (reference sequence). The CDR3 reads CASSSAQGNYGYTF. The CDR3 nucleotides read TGTGCCAGCAGTTCGGCACAGGGGAACTATGGCTACACCTTC.

This clonotype was detected many times. The chain combines TRBV14 with TRBJ2-3, with unresolved D. V lost 0 bases, J lost 9 bases, and 10 bases lay in between. The CDR3 totals 13 residues. Per germline, CDR1 SGHDN and CDR2 FVKESK. This CDR3 is CASSQELTITQYF. DNA for the CDR3: TGTGCCAGCAGCCAAGAGCTCACGATCACGCAGTATTTT.

This chain links TRBV20-1 with TRBJ2-5, with 16 nucleotides matching TRBD2. CDR1 and CDR2 from the germline V gene are DFQATT and SNEGSKA (reference sequence). There are 16 residues in the CDR3. The junction had 9 bases not matched to a gene; V was cut back by 7 bases and J by 4 bases. The CDR3 sequence: CSGGGLAGGFGETQYF. CDR3 bases: TGCAGTGGGGGGGGACTAGCGGGGGGGTTCGGAGAGACCCAGTACTTC.

This clonotype was detected only a few times. The chain is built from TRBV25-1 and TRBJ1-2, with 9 bases identical to TRBD1. Losses at the gene ends were 5 bases for V and 1 base for J; bases not matched to a gene: 11. The germline V gene has CDR1 MGHDK and CDR2 SYGVNS. The CDR3 extends over 17 amino acids. CDR3 in DNA: TGTGCCAGCAGTCTGGCCGGGGGACAGGGACTTAACTATGGCTACACCTTC. Encoded protein: CASSLAGGQGLNYGYTF.

CDR3 coding DNA: TGTGCCAGCAGCCTCCTCCGGGAGGGTACCTACGAGCAGTACTTC. This codes for CASSLLREGTYEQYF. The gene calls are TRBV27 and TRBJ2-7, with 8 bases fitting TRBD2. The germline CDR1 and CDR2 sequences are MNHEY and SMNVEV (reference sequence). The CDR3 has 15 residues. With 6 bases clipped from V and 2 bases from J, the junction kept 9 bases outside the gene matches.

This clonotype has only a few counts. This rearrangement joins TRBV7-2 to TRBJ2-7; no reliable D call. CDR1 and CDR2 from the germline V gene are SGHTA and FQGNSA. The CDR3 is 14 residues long. With 1 base removed from V and 1 base from J, the gap between germline ends came to 8 bases. As DNA, the CDR3 is TGTGCCAGCAGCTTAGGGGCAGCTTCCTACGAGCAGTACTTC. Translation: CASSLGAASYEQYF.

Turning to this clonotype: This may arise from a read error, as a much more abundant clone is one base away. The J gene is TRBJ2-5, the V gene TRBV20-1; TRBD1 aligns across 7 bases. From germline, CDR1 is DFQATT and CDR2 SNEGSKA (reference sequence). This CDR3 is 12 amino acids long. CDR3 amino acids: CGAHRQGETQYF. DNA for the CDR3: TGCGGTGCCCACCGACAGGGAGAGACCCAGTACTTC.

The table lists this clonotype with many counts. The chain recombines TRBV20-1 with TRBJ2-1; D gene unclear. The CDR3 covers 15 residues. Germline-derived CDR1 and CDR2 are DFQATT and SNEGSKA (reference sequence). The V end was cut by 7 bases, the J end by 8 bases, with 24 bases between. The CDR3 DNA sequence: TGCAGTGGAGCTAGGTCTGGCCTCCAGCCCCATGAGCAGTTCTTC. Translation: CSGARSGLQPHEQFF.

This clonotype has a handful of counts. The chain carries TRBV30 and TRBJ2-1; TRBD2 aligns across 13 bases. Germline CDR1 reads GTSNPN; CDR2 reads SVGIG (reference sequence). This CDR3 spans 15 amino acids. The V segment lost 5 bases and the J segment 5 bases; nucleotides outside the gene matches: 6. CDR3 nucleotides: TGTGCCTGGGGTGGACTAGCGGGAGTAGACAATGAGCAGTTCTTC. As protein: CAWGGLAGVDNEQFF.

The V and J genes are TRBV11-2 and TRBJ2-1; a weak D match, TRBD1 (5 bases). This CDR3 has 17 amino acids. The V end was cut by 5 bases, the J end by 4 bases, with 21 bases between. Germline V CDR1 and CDR2: SGHAT, FQNNGV. The CDR3 nucleotides read TGTGCCAGCAGCGCCTACTCAGGGTCAGCTGGGTACAATGAGCAGTTCTTC. Its protein product is CASSAYSGSAGYNEQFF.

This clonotype was seen once. This rearrangement joins TRBV2 to TRBJ2-5, with TRBD2 identical over 8 bases. The CDR3 runs 15 residues. Germline CDR1 reads SNHLY; CDR2 reads FYNNEI. V was pared by 7 bases and J by 2 bases, with 9 bases of the junction left unmatched. DNA for the CDR3: TGTGCCAGCAAGGAATTCCGCGGGGGGCAAGAGACCCAGTACTTC. Its protein product is CASKEFRGGQETQYF.

J is TRBJ1-6 and V is TRBV7-2; 7 positions match TRBD1. CDR1 and CDR2 from the germline V gene are SGHTA and FQGNSA. This CDR3 is 15 amino acids long. J gave up 9 bases and V 5 bases, and 10 bases lay outside the gene matches. CDR3 bases: TGTGCCAGCAGCCCCGATGGGGACAGCAGTTCACCCCTCCACTTT. Its protein product is CASSPDGDSSSPLHF.

The chain couples TRBV10-3 to TRBJ2-1; 8 bases agree with TRBD2. Germline V CDR1 and CDR2: ENHRY, SYGVKD. CDR3 size: 11 residues. J was trimmed by 10 bases and V by 6 bases; bases with no gene match: 2. The CDR3 DNA reads TGTGCCATCAGCCGGGGGGGGGAGCAGTTCTTC. It is translated as CAISRGGEQFF.

The V gene is TRBV27, the J gene TRBJ1-1; D remains unclear. V dropped 4 bases and J dropped 5 bases, with 14 bases sitting between them. There are 14 residues in the CDR3. Germline values: CDR1 MNHEY, CDR2 SMNVEV (reference sequence). CDR3 region: CASSYSTGGTEAFF. CDR3 in DNA: TGTGCCAGCAGTTACAGTACGGGTGGGACTGAAGCTTTCTTT.

The chain is built from TRBV30 and TRBJ1-1, with D possibly TRBD1 on 6 matching bases. CDR1 is GTSNPN, CDR2 SVGIG, per germline (reference sequence). The CDR3 is 12 amino acids. The germline V and J ends were trimmed by 3 bases and 11 bases, with 16 bases remaining between them. CDR3 amino acids: CAWRLLQGWAFF. CDR3 bases: TGTGCCTGGAGACTACTACAGGGTTGGGCTTTCTTT. Combining the CDR3 with reference TRBV30 and TRBJ1-1 gives the whole variable domain SQTIHQWPATLVQPVGSPLSLECTVEGTSNPNLYWYRQAAGRGLQLLFYSVGIGQISSEVPQNLSASRPQDRQFILSSKKLLLSDSGFYLCAWRLLQGWAFFGQGTRLTVV.

The chain uses TRBV7-9 and TRBJ2-3; no clear D. CDR1 and CDR2 from the germline V gene are SEHNR and FQNEAQ (reference sequence). The V gene lost 11 bases and the J gene lost 2 bases, with 11 bases spanning the gap. The CDR3 spans 12 residues. The CDR3 spells CADQILTDTQYF. CDR3 nucleotide sequence: TGTGCCGACCAAATCCTCACAGATACGCAGTATTTT.

There are many counts of this clonotype. This chain joins TRBV7-2 and TRBJ2-4; D might be TRBD2 (5 bases). The CDR3 runs 11 residues. With 5 bases removed from V and 10 bases from J, the gap between germline ends came to 9 bases. CDR1 and CDR2 (germline): SGHTA, FQGNSA. CDR3 sequence (DNA): TGTGCCAGCAGCCTGCCGGGAATTCAGTACTTC. Translation gives CASSLPGIQYF. The full variable domain, rest sourced from reference TRBV7-2 and TRBJ2-4, is GAGVSQSPSNKVTEKGKDVELRCDPISGHTALYWYRQSLGQGLEFLIYFQGNSAPDKSGLPSDRFSAERTGGSVSTLTIQRTQQEDSAVYLCASSLPGIQYFGAGTRLSVL.

The rearrangement joins TRBV6-2 or TRBV6-3 to TRBJ2-7; D unclear. V was trimmed by 7 bases and J by 2 bases, leaving 12 bases between them. Germline V CDR1 and CDR2: MNHEY, SVGEGT. The length of the CDR3 is 13 residues. For the CDR3, the DNA is TGTGCCAGCACAGCCAGTTCACCCTACGAGCAGTACTTC. Protein product: CASTASSPYEQYF.

The J gene is TRBJ2-1, the V gene TRBV20-1; D unclear. The CDR3 sequence is 12 residues long. Germline CDR1 is DFQATT and CDR2 is SNEGSKA (reference sequence). Trimming stripped 6 bases from V and 7 bases from J, with 13 bases between. The CDR3: CSAPVTLNEQFF. The CDR3 coding sequence is TGCAGTGCCCCTGTTACGTTGAATGAGCAGTTCTTC.

V is TRBV7-2 and J is TRBJ2-1; TRBD2 agrees at 11 bases. The CDR3 is made up of 17 amino acids. Trimming took 5 bases from V and 10 from J; bases not matched to a gene: 16. Germline CDR1 reads SGHTA; CDR2 reads FQGNSA. DNA for the CDR3: TGTGCCAGCAGCCCTGGGGGTCTAGCGGGAGGTATGGGGGAGCAGTTCTTC. Its translation is CASSPGGLAGGMGEQFF. Together with reference TRBV7-2 and TRBJ2-1, the CDR3 gives the full variable domain: GAGVSQSPSNKVTEKGKDVELRCDPISGHTALYWYRQSLGQGLEFLIYFQGNSAPDKSGLPSDRFSAERTGGSVSTLTIQRTQQEDSAVYLCASSPGGLAGGMGEQFFGPGTRLTVL.

This clonotype was recorded many times. The chain is built from TRBV29-1 and TRBJ2-1; 12 bases are shared with TRBD2. Germline V gene lookup returns CDR1 SQVTM and CDR2 ANQGSEA. The CDR3 runs to 15 residues. Trimming took 1 base from V and 4 from J; bases not matched to a gene: 2. CDR3 bases: TGCAGCGTTGAAGGGACTAGCGGGGCATACAATGAGCAGTTCTTC. Translation: CSVEGTSGAYNEQFF.

This clonotype was detected many times. V and J are TRBV6-2 or TRBV6-3 and TRBJ2-1; D unresolved. The V gene's germline CDR1 is MNHEY and CDR2 SVGEGT. The CDR3 runs to 12 residues. Between the trimmed V and J ends, which lost 7 bases and 4 bases, there was a span of 8 bases. CDR3 nucleotides: TGTGCCAGCAACGATCTTTACAATGAGCAGTTCTTC. This sequence encodes CASNDLYNEQFF.

This clonotype was observed a handful of times. The rearrangement links TRBV7-3 to TRBJ2-1; perhaps TRBD1 as D (7 bases). V dropped 1 base and J dropped 4 bases, with 14 bases sitting between them. CDR1 and CDR2 (germline): SGHTA, FQGTGA. This CDR3 has 16 residues. CDR3 loop: CASSLSGTVNYNEQFF. In DNA form, the CDR3 reads TGTGCCAGCAGCTTAAGCGGGACAGTAAATTACAATGAGCAGTTCTTC.

The sample holds a few counts of this clonotype. This may come from a read error, since a much larger clone is one base off. The V and J genes are TRBV2 and TRBJ2-3, with D tentatively TRBD2 (6 bases). Per germline, CDR1 SNHLY and CDR2 FYNNEI. Deletions cut 6 bases from V and 4 bases from J, with 14 bases between. The length of the CDR3 is 14 residues. CDR3 residues: CASSKRAGADTQYF. CDR3 coding DNA: TGTGCCAGCAGCAAAAGAGCGGGTGCAGATACGCAGTATTTT. The whole variable domain, remainder taken from reference TRBV2 and TRBJ2-3, is EPEVTQTPSHQVTQMGQEVILRCVPISNHLYFYWYRQILGQKVEFLVSFYNNEISEKSEIFDDQFSVERPDGSNFTLKIRSTKLEDSAMYFCASSKRAGADTQYFGPGTRLTVL.

This clonotype was counted at least ten times. The CDR3 DNA follows: TGTGCCAGCAGCTTAGACCAGGGCTACCTCGCCGGGGCCAACGTCCTGACTTTC. This encodes CASSLDQGYLAGANVLTF. The chain recombines TRBV11-1 with TRBJ2-6; possibly TRBD1 for D (5 bases). The germline V gene has CDR1 SGHAT and CDR2 FQDESV (reference sequence). V was pared by 1 base and J by 4 bases, with 17 bases between. CDR3 size: 18 residues.